These 26 T cell receptor beta chains came from one sample sequenced in a study of technical replicates of blood from several donors. This table comes from immunoSEQ multiplex PCR, and its TCRdb copy is limited to in-frame clones, with some not included. This table has about 73,000 clones, 90% to 95% appearing once. Sequencing was performed on PBMCs. These receptors were collected from a human donor in good health. Some clones in this sample may be carry-over from other donors' samples.

This sequence joins TRBV6-1 and TRBJ1-1, with 10 bases fitting TRBD1. The trim removed 5 bases at V and 5 bases at J, leaving 8 bases unmatched. This CDR3 contains 15 residues. The germline CDR1 and CDR2 sequences are MNHNS and SASEGT. CDR3 in amino acids: CASSLGGTGVTEAFF. The CDR3 DNA is TGTGCCAGCAGTTTGGGAGGGACAGGGGTAACTGAAGCTTTCTTT.

This chain uses TRBV29-1 with TRBJ2-4; weak D call: TRBD2 (5 bases). The CDR3 is made up of 13 amino acids. Trimming pared 6 bases from V and 0 bases from J, leaving 9 bases between. Germline CDR1 is SQVTM and CDR2 is ANQGSEA. The CDR3 is CSVRGGAKNIQYF. The CDR3 DNA reads TGCAGCGTAAGAGGAGGAGCCAAAAACATTCAGTACTTC.

The V gene is TRBV30, the J gene TRBJ2-6; D remains unclear. Germline V gene sequence: CDR1 GTSNPN, CDR2 SVGIG (reference sequence). Trimming shortened V by 0 bases and J by 0 bases, and 6 bases separated the two germline ends. CDR3 size: 15 residues. The chain's CDR3 is CAWSVVPSGANVLTF. DNA of the CDR3: TGTGCCTGGAGTGTCGTCCCCTCTGGGGCCAACGTCCTGACTTTC.

The chain employs TRBV7-9 and TRBJ2-3; TRBD2 agrees at 10 bases. CDR3 length equals 16 residues. The germline CDR1 and CDR2 sequences are SEHNR and FQNEAQ (reference sequence). V lost 2 bases to trimming and J lost 2 bases; unmatched junction nucleotides: 4. The CDR3 protein is CASSLRLAGDTDTQYF. Written as DNA, the CDR3 is TGTGCCAGCAGCTTAAGGCTAGCGGGGGACACAGATACGCAGTATTTT.

This chain uses TRBV5-4 with TRBJ2-1, with 10 bases aligning to TRBD1. The CDR3 covers 15 residues. Looked up from germline, CDR1 is SGHNT and CDR2 is YYREEE (reference sequence). The junction had 3 bases not matched to a gene; V was cut back by 2 bases and J by 4 bases. CDR3 residues: CASSFWDRGYNEQFF. The CDR3 nucleotides read TGTGCCAGCAGCTTCTGGGACAGGGGTTACAATGAGCAGTTCTTC.

The chain carries TRBV29-1 and TRBJ2-3; a possible D gene is TRBD2 (6 bases). The CDR3 contains 15 residues. CDR1 is SQVTM and CDR2 is ANQGSEA in the germline V gene. Deletions cut 7 bases from V and 5 bases from J, with 22 bases between. DNA for the CDR3: TGCAGCGCCCATAACTCGGGACTGAGGGGAGATACGCAGTATTTT. Its protein is CSAHNSGLRGDTQYF.

The chain links TRBV11-2 to TRBJ2-3; 12 nucleotides agree with TRBD2. CDR3 size: 17 residues. The V segment lost 1 base and the J segment 4 bases; nucleotides outside the gene matches: 6. The germline V gene encodes CDR1 SGHAT and CDR2 FQNNGV. DNA for the CDR3: TGTGCCAGCAGCTTAGGGCGACTAGCGGGAGATTCAGATACGCAGTATTTT. Its protein is CASSLGRLAGDSDTQYF.

This chain uses TRBV30 with TRBJ1-2, with TRBD1 matching 9 bases. This CDR3 is 15 amino acids long. V lost 5 bases and J lost 8; bases outside the gene matches: 15. In germline, CDR1 is GTSNPN, CDR2 SVGIG (reference sequence). The CDR3 region has the DNA TGTGCCTGGGCGGGACAGGGCTTCCTTAAAGGGGGCTACACCTTC. Translation: CAWAGQGFLKGGYTF.

V is TRBV27 and J is TRBJ2-3; the D gene is possibly TRBD2 (6 bases). CDR1 MNHEY and CDR2 SMNVEV come from the germline V gene (reference sequence). V dropped 10 bases and J dropped 5 bases, with 13 bases sitting between them. The CDR3 contains 12 residues. CDR3 bases: TGTGCCACCTGGAGGGTCATAGATACGCAGTATTTT. Amino acid sequence: CATWRVIDTQYF.

This clone was observed a handful of times. This chain links TRBV6-5 with TRBJ2-7; 11 bases are a match to TRBD1. This CDR3 is 14 amino acids long. Germline V CDR1 and CDR2: MNHEY, SVGAGI. V gave up 3 bases and J gave up 5 bases; unmatched junction bases: 3. The chain's CDR3 is CASSYRTGGNEQYF. The CDR3 region has the DNA TGTGCCAGCAGTTATCGGACAGGGGGCAACGAGCAGTACTTC.

The chain joins TRBV18 to TRBJ2-3, with 7 bases aligning to TRBD1. The CDR3 runs to 16 residues. Germline values: CDR1 KGHSH, CDR2 LQKENI. The V and J ends lost 3 bases and 4 bases, in that order; junction bases with no gene match: 10. CDR3 amino acids: CASSPPGQPGPDTQYF. CDR3 coding DNA: TGTGCCAGCTCACCCCCGGGACAGCCAGGCCCAGATACGCAGTATTTT.

This sequence joins TRBV7-2 and TRBJ1-3, with 8 positions matching TRBD1. The CDR3 has 14 residues. CDR1 and CDR2 from the germline V gene are SGHTA and FQGNSA. The V and J ends lost 5 bases and 5 bases, in that order; junction bases with no gene match: 5. The CDR3 loop reads CASSTGQGRNTIYF. The DNA for the CDR3 is TGTGCCAGCAGCACTGGACAGGGTAGAAACACCATATATTTT.

The V and J genes are TRBV9 and TRBJ1-1; weak D call: TRBD1 (5 bases). Germline loops: CDR1 SGDLS, CDR2 YYNGEE. CDR3 size: 13 residues. The V end was cut by 0 bases, the J end by 3 bases, with 6 bases between. CDR3 DNA: TGTGCCAGCAGCGTAGCCAGGGACACTGAAGCTTTCTTT. It is translated as CASSVARDTEAFF.

This clone was counted a few times. The J gene is TRBJ1-1, the V gene TRBV5-5, with D maybe TRBD1 (5 bases). V dropped 0 bases and J dropped 7 bases, with 13 bases sitting between them. The V gene's germline CDR1 is SGHKS and CDR2 YYEKEE (reference sequence). This CDR3 is built from 14 residues. CDR3: CASSLGFGGFEAFF. DNA for the CDR3: TGTGCCAGCAGCTTGGGGTTCGGGGGTTTTGAAGCTTTCTTT.

The CDR3 nucleotides are TGTGCCAGCAGCTTGGACTCCGGCGGGGGGGACGAGCAGTACTTC. It yields the protein CASSLDSGGGDEQYF. The chain is built from TRBV5-8 and TRBJ2-7; 9 positions agree with TRBD2. This CDR3 has 15 amino acids. With V trimmed by 0 bases and J by 5 bases, 6 bases remained unmatched. Germline V gene lookup returns CDR1 SGHTS and CDR2 YDEGEE.

The chain links TRBV30 to TRBJ2-2; D may be TRBD2 (5 bases). The length of the CDR3 is 12 residues. Germline V gene lookup returns CDR1 GTSNPN and CDR2 SVGIG (reference sequence). V lost 1 base and J 7 bases, leaving 7 bases between the germline ends. The CDR3 loop reads CAWSGGFGELFF. Here the CDR3 DNA reads TGTGCCTGGAGTGGCGGGTTCGGGGAGCTGTTTTTT.

The J gene is TRBJ2-5, the V gene TRBV5-5, with TRBD2 identical over 8 bases. V lost 2 bases and J lost 8; bases outside the gene matches: 26. Looked up from germline, CDR1 is SGHKS and CDR2 is YYEKEE (reference sequence). The CDR3 extends over 20 amino acids. The DNA for the CDR3 is TGTGCCAGCAGCTTCTATGGGGCCAGGACTAGCCCTACTGAGTTGATAACCCAGTACTTC. As protein: CASSFYGARTSPTELITQYF.

The V and J genes are TRBV9 and TRBJ1-2; 12 bases line up with TRBD1. V lost 0 bases and J lost 4; bases outside the gene matches: 1. The CDR3 covers 15 residues. Germline V gives CDR1 SGDLS, CDR2 YYNGEE. The CDR3 DNA reads as TGTGCCAGCAGCGTAGGGGGACAGGGGGCCTATGGCTACACCTTC. Translation: CASSVGGQGAYGYTF.

The chain links TRBV5-4 to TRBJ2-2, with D maybe TRBD1 (6 bases). This CDR3 is built from 16 residues. Trimming stripped 5 bases from V and 6 bases from J, with 20 bases between. Germline CDR1 and CDR2: SGHNT and YYREEE (reference sequence). DNA of the CDR3: TGTGCCAGCAGTTCCCCCACAACAGGGCGCGCCGGGGAGCTGTTTTTT. Translating it yields CASSSPTTGRAGELFF.

The chain is built from TRBV2 and TRBJ2-7, with 10 nucleotides matching TRBD2. With 1 base clipped from V and 3 bases from J, the junction kept 6 bases outside the gene matches. CDR1 is SNHLY, CDR2 FYNNEI, per germline. The CDR3 has 16 amino acids. The CDR3, as DNA: TGTGCCAGCAGTGAAGGAGCGGGGGGGCGTTTCTACGAGCAGTACTTC. This gives the protein CASSEGAGGRFYEQYF. The full variable domain, its missing parts supplied by reference TRBV2 and TRBJ2-7, is EPEVTQTPSHQVTQMGQEVILRCVPISNHLYFYWYRQILGQKVEFLVSFYNNEISEKSEIFDDQFSVERPDGSNFTLKIRSTKLEDSAMYFCASSEGAGGRFYEQYFGPGTRLTVT.

The chain has TRBV6-1 and TRBJ2-7; TRBD2 aligns across 7 bases. CDR1 is MNHNS, CDR2 SASEGT, per germline. The CDR3 runs to 15 residues. The junction had 9 bases not matched to a gene; V was cut back by 6 bases and J by 1 base. This chain's CDR3 is CASSPEAGSSYEQYF. The CDR3 DNA follows: TGTGCCAGCAGCCCCGAAGCGGGGTCTTCCTACGAGCAGTACTTC.

The rearrangement uses TRBV5-6 and TRBJ1-3; no reliable D call. This CDR3 has 13 amino acids. CDR1 is SGHDT, CDR2 YYEEEE, per germline. V was pared by 6 bases and J by 0 bases, with 7 bases between. In DNA, the CDR3 is TGTGCCAGCAAGCTCTACTCTGGAAACACCATATATTTT. Encoded protein: CASKLYSGNTIYF.

The chain links TRBV19 to TRBJ1-2; D ambiguous. The CDR3 consists of 13 residues. V lost 9 bases and J lost 2, with 13 bases in between. Germline V gives CDR1 LNHDA, CDR2 SQIVND (reference sequence). CDR3 in amino acids: CASRLDGNYGYTF. The CDR3 DNA is TGTGCCAGCCGACTCGACGGGAACTATGGCTACACCTTC.

The DNA of the CDR3 is TGCAGCGTCCGATCGGGACTAGCGGATTACAATGAGCAGTTCTTC. Amino acid sequence: CSVRSGLADYNEQFF. The chain has TRBV29-1 and TRBJ2-1; 11 nucleotides line up with TRBD2. V shed 6 bases, J shed 4 bases, and the junction held 8 bases outside the gene matches. Germline V gene data show CDR1 as SQVTM and CDR2 as ANQGSEA. This CDR3 contains 15 residues.

The CDR3 DNA sequence: TGTGCCAGCAGCTCTAGACTAGCGGCCAACTACGAGCAGTACTTC. This encodes CASSSRLAANYEQYF. This chain uses TRBV6-6 with TRBJ2-7, with 9 bases lining up with TRBD2. V shed 6 bases, J shed 3 bases, and the junction held 9 bases outside the gene matches. The CDR3 spans 15 residues. Germline V gene data show CDR1 as MNHNY and CDR2 as SVGAGI (reference sequence).

The CDR3 here is CASSPTTGGPQPQHF. Here the CDR3 DNA reads TGCGCCAGCAGCCCTACGACAGGGGGCCCCCAGCCCCAGCATTTT. The gene calls are TRBV5-1 and TRBJ1-5, with TRBD1 matching over 10 bases. CDR3 length equals 15 residues. Germline V CDR1 and CDR2: SGHRS, YFSETQ. V lost 4 bases to trimming and J lost 7 bases; unmatched junction nucleotides: 8. Drawing the rest from reference TRBV5-1 and TRBJ1-5, the complete variable domain is KAGVTQTPRYLIKTRGQQVTLSCSPISGHRSVSWYQQTPGQGLQFLFEYFSETQRNKGNFPGRFSGRQFSNSRSEMNVSTLELGDSALYLCASSPTTGGPQPQHFGDGTRLSIL.